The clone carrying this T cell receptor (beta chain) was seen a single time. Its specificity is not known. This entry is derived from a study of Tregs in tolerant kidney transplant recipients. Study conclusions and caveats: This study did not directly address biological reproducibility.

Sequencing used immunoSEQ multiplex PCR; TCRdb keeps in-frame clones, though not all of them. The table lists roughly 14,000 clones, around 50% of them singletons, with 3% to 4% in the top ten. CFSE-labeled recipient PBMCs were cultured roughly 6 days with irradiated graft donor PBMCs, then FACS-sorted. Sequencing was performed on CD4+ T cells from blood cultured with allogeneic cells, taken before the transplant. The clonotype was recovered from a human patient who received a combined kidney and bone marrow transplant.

The CDR3 protein is CASSFGLAVDTQFF. DNA for the CDR3: TGTGCCAGCAGCTTCGGACTAGCGGTCGATACGCAGTTCTTC. The gene calls are TRBV11-3 and TRBJ2-1, with 10 bases fitting TRBD2. The CDR3 is made up of 14 amino acids. Looked up from germline, CDR1 is SGHNT and CDR2 is YENEEA. V trimming: 3 bases; J trimming: 12 bases; junction bases outside the gene matches: 8.